This T cell receptor beta chain was captured by sequencing in a study of blood T cells in healthy people across ages (dated by TCRdb to the mid-2010s). About the study as a whole: In model experiments, template switching captured about one uniquely barcoded TCR beta cDNA molecule for every two T cells. To track age-related changes in TCR beta repertoire diversity, the study relied on deep sequencing normalized with unique cDNA molecular identifiers. The donors were divided into four age groups: young (average roughly 15 years), middle-aged (roughly 40), aged (approximately 64) and long-lived (nearly 85). Donors of different ages were randomly distributed across sequencing lanes to avoid experimental bias. Two additional independent replicas of 1 million unique cDNA reads from the same blood draw were analyzed for two donors (one aged 18 to 30 and one aged 80 or older).

General conclusions and limits of the study: Donor CMV infection status was unknown, potentially confounding age-related changes in expanded clonotypes. Bulk unsorted PBMC profiling prevented conclusive comparison of naive and antigen-experienced compartments. The percentage of naive T cells measured by flow cytometry correlated strongly with observed TCR beta diversity. Total diversity estimates from one million sequenced T cells were considered lower bounds and underestimates. Compared with the aged group, the long-lived group had more naive CD4+ T cells, fewer expanded clones and increased TCR diversity, a pattern suggesting age selection. As age increased, observed TCR beta diversity per million T cells dropped in a roughly linear way, and a significant reduction was already evident by age 40.

To note about this clonotype: Its antigen remains undetermined. No base-level quality is on record; no much larger clone is a single base apart.

The protocol used for the library was 5' RACE. This sample was sequenced with an Illumina HiSeq 2500. A second about 6 to 11 cycle PCR used a sample-barcoded 5' primer and a J-beta primer mix. A unique molecular identifier was introduced onto each TCR beta cDNA molecule by a template-switch 5' adaptor carrying 12 random nucleotides. Each sample yielded at least 2.5 million CDR3-containing paired-end reads. First-strand cDNA was synthesized from all RNA with the Mint cDNA synthesis kit, primed by a TRBC-specific oligonucleotide. Following uracil-DNA glycosylase treatment, a first 18-cycle PCR with universal primers M1SS and BC2_uni_R was performed on all cDNA. The study's own analysis went as follows. For normalization, 1 million high-quality reads, each with a distinct molecular identifier, were randomly selected from each sample. Instead of being binned into consensus sequences, reads with shared molecular identifiers were discarded. MiTCR, set to a Q25 quality threshold and the strictest error-elimination algorithm, was used for CDR3 identification, clonotype clustering and error correction. A nonparametric unseen species model with Euler transformation was used to estimate lower-bound total TCR beta diversity. The public sequencing data were trimmed at Q25 with fastp and processed into clonotypes with MiXCR by TCRdb, which kept only in-frame beta chains. Every entry covers one CDR3 protein and lists the most common genes and DNA from its rows. Here the V and J calls rest on TCRdb's processing, not on the authors' analysis. The sample table records around 900,000 distinct CDR3 sequences; roughly 51% of these occur just once. The ten largest clones represent about a fifth of the sample.

Donors were a few dozen systemically healthy Caucasian individuals from Russia aged 6 to 90 years. Each donor gave around 9.9 milliliters of peripheral blood, collected into EDTA-treated Vacutainer tubes. Ficoll-Paque density-gradient centrifugation was used to isolate PBMCs, with at least 7 million per sample. Trizol reagent was used to extract total RNA from the PBMCs, yielding at least 5 micrograms per sample. The percentages of naive CD45RAhigh/CD27high T cells were determined by flow cytometry on a PBMC aliquot from every donor. Measured from the cysteine to the phenylalanine, the CDR3 is 14 residues long. The retained sequence is limited to the CDR3, 42 bases, with the frame set at the first base. Trimming at the junction amounts to 0 bases on V and 6 bases on J, and the germline ends lie 13 bases apart. CDR1 and CDR2, looked up from the germline V gene, are SGHRS and YFSETQ.

Sequencing was done on a sample of blood. The chain links TRBV5-1 with TRBJ2-7, with TRBD2 as a weak D call on 6 bases. This TCR was sampled from a woman aged 60 to 75 in good health. The CDR3 region has the sequence CASSLDPGVAEQYF. The sequenced DNA is TGCGCCAGCAGCTTGGATCCGGGAGTTGCCGAGCAGTACTTC.